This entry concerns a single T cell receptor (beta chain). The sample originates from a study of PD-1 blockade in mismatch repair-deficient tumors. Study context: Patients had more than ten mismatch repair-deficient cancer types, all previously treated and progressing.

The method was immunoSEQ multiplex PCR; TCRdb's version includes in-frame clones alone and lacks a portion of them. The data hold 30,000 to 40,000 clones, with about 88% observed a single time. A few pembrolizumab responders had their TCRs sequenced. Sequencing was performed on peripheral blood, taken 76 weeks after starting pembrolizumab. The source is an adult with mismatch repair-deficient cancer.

CDR3 region: CASSPAASPHEQFF. For the CDR3, the DNA is TGTGCCAGCTCACCCGCGGCTAGCCCCCATGAGCAGTTCTTC. V is TRBV18 and J is TRBJ2-1; D is possibly TRBD2 (5 bases). CDR1 and CDR2 from the germline V gene are KGHSH and LQKENI. V lost 3 bases and J 8 bases, leaving 14 bases between the germline ends. The CDR3 spans 14 residues.